Sequencing of this T cell receptor beta chain was carried out in a study of T-cell reconstitution after alpha-beta-depleted transplantation in children. For TCRbeta, the library was prepared with unique molecular identifiers. TCRdb independently ran MiXCR on the PCR reads; one entry per CDR3 protein. The sample has 150,000 to 250,000 distinct CDR3 sequences; 6.3% are singletons. Regarding the study as a whole: A year had passed since transplant, and T-cell counts and diversity by then came mostly from newly produced T cells. Alpha-beta T cells present about two months after transplant were reported to originate from several hundred expanded graft clones. Recipient T cells and thymic progenitors that survived were the source of the high TCRbeta diversity seen at day 60 in some patients.

This clonotype was observed many times. Its specificity is unknown. CDR3 size: 15 residues. J was trimmed by 6 bases and V by 4 bases; bases with no gene match: 5. Germline V lookup: CDR1 SGHTA, CDR2 FQGTGA. This sample comprised PBMCs, obtained before TCRalphabeta/CD19-depleted stem cell transplant. The receptor's source is a girl less than two years old with combined immunodeficiency, due to receive a stem cell transplant. This chain links TRBV7-3 with TRBJ2-1; 11 nucleotides align to TRBD2. The CDR3 DNA reads as TGTGCCAGCAGCTCCGGACTAGCGGGTGTCAATGAGCAGTTCTTC. It encodes CASSSGLAGVNEQFF.